This note documents a single T cell receptor beta chain sequence. This CDR3 has 16 residues. Between the trimmed V and J ends, which lost 0 bases and 0 bases, there was a span of 10 bases. Germline CDR1 and CDR2: MNHEY and SMNVEV (reference sequence). The record originates from a study of blood T cell repertoires in COVID-19. The table came from immunoSEQ multiplex PCR; TCRdb's copy has only in-frame clones and leaves some out. The table lists about 180,000 clones, about 80% of them singletons. The material sequenced was peripheral blood. V gene TRBV27 combines with J gene TRBJ2-3; no definite D call. This clonotype was obtained from a woman in her seventies with acute or convalescent COVID-19. Here the CDR3 DNA reads TGTGCCAGCAGTTTATCCCCTAGATTTAGCACAGATACGCAGTATTTT. Its protein product is CASSLSPRFSTDTQYF.